Listed below are T cell receptor beta chains from one sample, sequenced in a study of T-cell reconstitution after alpha-beta-depleted transplantation in children. TCRdb called the PCR reads again in MiXCR, with one record for every CDR3 protein. There are roughly 610,000 distinct CDR3 sequences in the sample; about 11% occur only once, and roughly 4% lies in the top ten. The sample here was PBMCs from the stem cell graft donor, taken from the stem cell graft. These receptors all come from a human donor who donated a stem cell graft to a child with acute myeloid leukemia. Both conserved end residues are part of each CDR3.

v_gene: TRBV5-1
len: 16
j_gene: TRBJ2-7
CDR3aa: CASSRRVVEGGNEQYF

v_gene: TRBV20-1
len: 14
j_gene: TRBJ2-7
CDR3aa: CSAREGQGTYEQYF

v_gene: TRBV20-1
len: 15
j_gene: TRBJ2-3
CDR3aa: CSVPAGLAGTDTQYF

v_gene: TRBV12-3/TRBV12-4
len: 14
j_gene: TRBJ2-5
CDR3aa: CASSPSQGGETQYF

v_gene: TRBV7-2
len: 14
j_gene: TRBJ2-7
CDR3aa: CASSLLAVHYEQYF

v_gene: TRBV15
len: 16
j_gene: TRBJ2-7
CDR3aa: CATSRDRTGGTYEQYF

v_gene: TRBV7-2
len: 15
j_gene: TRBJ2-1
CDR3aa: CASSPGLVVYNEQFF

v_gene: TRBV20-1
len: 13
j_gene: TRBJ1-5
CDR3aa: CSARRDTEQPQHF

v_gene: TRBV5-1
len: 13
j_gene: TRBJ2-1
CDR3aa: CASSLASRNEQFF

v_gene: TRBV6-1
len: 15
j_gene: TRBJ2-1
CDR3aa: CASKGTGLAYNEQFF

v_gene: TRBV29-1
len: 13
j_gene: TRBJ2-7
CDR3aa: CSVTSGRAQEQYF

v_gene: TRBV30
len: 16
j_gene: TRBJ1-3
CDR3aa: CAWSVGDRGRRNTIYF

v_gene: TRBV20-1
len: 14
j_gene: TRBJ2-7
CDR3aa: CSAGTGAVGDEQYF

v_gene: TRBV21-1
len: 15
j_gene: TRBJ1-5
CDR3aa: CASSKAGGFDQPQHF